The 25 T cell receptor beta chains presented below share a single source sample, sequenced in a study of cytomegalovirus exposure and HLA in healthy donors. The PCR employed 60 Vbeta primers together with 13 Jbeta primers. Profiled with immunoSEQ multiplex PCR; TCRdb holds only in-frame clones, not every one. The table shows around 67,000 clones, with roughly 74% occurring only once. Material for sequencing was PBMCs. These TCRs come from a young man in good health and CMV-seropositive.

This clone was counted between two and nine times. V is TRBV2 and J is TRBJ1-1; perhaps TRBD1 as D (6 bases). Germline V gene lookup returns CDR1 SNHLY and CDR2 FYNNEI. The ends were cut back, 6 bases at V and 11 bases at J, with 22 bases in the middle. This CDR3 has 14 residues. The CDR3 here is CASRTGTPLKDAFF. CDR3 nucleotide sequence: TGTGCCAGCAGAACCGGGACACCCCTAAAGGACGCTTTCTTT.

The chain carries TRBV30 and TRBJ2-7, with 8 bases fitting TRBD1. CDR1 and CDR2 from the germline V gene are GTSNPN and SVGIG (reference sequence). V was pared by 0 bases and J by 2 bases, with 9 bases of the junction left unmatched. This CDR3 has 16 residues. As DNA, the CDR3 is TGTGCCTGGAGTGTAGGTACGGACAGGGTTCCCTACGAGCAGTACTTC. As protein: CAWSVGTDRVPYEQYF.

The chain has TRBV4-2 and TRBJ1-2; 7 bases fit TRBD1. The ends lost 1 base at V and 4 bases at J; junction bases unmatched: 6. Germline CDR1 and CDR2: LGHNA and YNFKEQ. The CDR3 is 15 residues long. CDR3 bases: TGTGCCAGCAGCCAAGCCACGGGGACAGCCTATGGCTACACCTTC. Encoded protein: CASSQATGTAYGYTF.

The chain carries TRBV15 and TRBJ2-5; D perhaps matches TRBD1 (5 bases). V was cut by 3 bases and J by 5 bases, with 10 bases left in between. The length of the CDR3 is 13 residues. In germline, CDR1 is LNHNV, CDR2 YYDKDF (reference sequence). The CDR3, as DNA: TGTGCCACCAGCAGGGCCCCAGGGGAGACCCAGTACTTC. Translated, it gives CATSRAPGETQYF.

The rearrangement uses TRBV18 and TRBJ2-5, with TRBD2 identical over 7 bases. V was pared by 3 bases and J by 1 base, with 5 bases of the junction left unmatched. Germline V gives CDR1 KGHSH, CDR2 LQKENI. This CDR3 region has 15 residues. The CDR3 sequence is CASSPQAGPQETQYF. The CDR3 bases are TGTGCCAGCTCACCCCAAGCGGGGCCCCAAGAGACCCAGTACTTC.

This chain links TRBV19 with TRBJ1-1; D gene uncertain. CDR1 is LNHDA and CDR2 is SQIVND in the germline V gene (reference sequence). The CDR3 is 13 amino acids. Trimming shortened V by 6 bases and J by 1 base, and 9 bases separated the two germline ends. CDR3 in amino acids: CASSQGGNTEAFF. The CDR3 bases are TGTGCCAGTAGCCAAGGAGGGAACACTGAAGCTTTCTTT.

The chain links TRBV10-3 to TRBJ1-4; 7 bases are shared with TRBD1. Germline trimming cut 7 bases from V and 3 bases from J; bases unmatched to any gene: 2. Germline V gene data show CDR1 as ENHRY and CDR2 as SYGVKD. The CDR3 spans 13 residues. This CDR3 is CAIKGAANEKLFF. The CDR3 DNA is TGTGCCATCAAGGGGGCGGCTAATGAAAAACTGTTTTTT.

The rearrangement links TRBV5-4 to TRBJ2-7, with 8 positions matching TRBD1. CDR1 is SGHNT, CDR2 YYREEE, per germline (reference sequence). CDR3 length: 15 amino acids. The ends lost 0 bases at V and 4 bases at J; junction bases unmatched: 6. For the CDR3, the DNA is TGTGCCAGCAGCTTGGCCGTCCAGGGGGCGTACGAGCAGTACTTC. Translation gives CASSLAVQGAYEQYF.

The chain uses TRBV5-4 and TRBJ1-1; a weak D match, TRBD1 (6 bases). In germline, CDR1 is SGHNT, CDR2 YYREEE (reference sequence). Trimming pared 1 base from V and 1 base from J, leaving 11 bases between. The CDR3 length is 15 residues. The CDR3 region is CASSLKQGGNTEAFF. The CDR3 DNA reads as TGTGCCAGCAGCTTGAAACAGGGCGGGAACACTGAAGCTTTCTTT.

This clone was recorded a few times. This chain connects TRBV6-4 to TRBJ2-4, with 9 bases identical to TRBD1. After removal of 5 bases from V and 4 bases from J, the junction contained 21 bases not matched to a gene. The CDR3 contains 20 residues. Germline values: CDR1 MRHNA, CDR2 SNTAGT. In DNA form, the CDR3 reads TGTGCCAGCAGTCCCGCCCAAATTTGCCCCCGGGACAGGGAAAAAAACATTCAGTACTTC. Translating gives CASSPAQICPRDREKNIQYF.

This chain connects TRBV6-1 to TRBJ2-5; D is ambiguous. The germline CDR1 and CDR2 sequences are MNHNS and SASEGT. V lost 5 bases, J lost 4 bases, and 5 bases lay in between. The CDR3 is 11 amino acids. The CDR3 DNA reads as TGTGCCAGCAGTAGCCTAGAGACCCAGTACTTC. Its protein product is CASSSLETQYF.

The chain is built from TRBV4-2 and TRBJ1-3; D remains ambiguous. V was pared by 3 bases and J by 0 bases, with 9 bases between. The germline gives CDR1 LGHNA, CDR2 YNFKEQ. The CDR3 has 15 residues. The DNA of the CDR3 is TGTGCCAGCAGCCAGGGCAATCCCTCTGGAAACACCATATATTTT. Protein: CASSQGNPSGNTIYF.

This clone was observed once. The genes are TRBV5-1 and TRBJ1-6; the match to TRBD1 covers 8 bases. J gave up 6 bases and V 4 bases, and 3 bases lay outside the gene matches. CDR3 length: 14 residues. Germline CDR1 and CDR2: SGHRS and YFSETQ. Here the CDR3 reads CASSLTGVNSPLHF. Written as DNA, the CDR3 is TGCGCCAGCAGCCTGACAGGGGTTAATTCACCCCTCCACTTT.

The sample holds one count of this clone. The V and J genes are TRBV10-1 and TRBJ2-3; D is perhaps TRBD1 (6 bases). Germline-derived CDR1 and CDR2 are WNHNN and SYGVQD (reference sequence). Trimming stripped 2 bases from V and 5 bases from J, with 14 bases between. The CDR3 loop spans 15 amino acids. The CDR3 nucleotides read TGCGCCAGCAGTGAGACTAGGACAGTAGGAGATACGCAGTATTTT. It encodes CASSETRTVGDTQYF.

This chain links TRBV10-3 with TRBJ2-2; a possible D gene is TRBD1 (6 bases). CDR3 length equals 13 residues. Trimming took off 11 bases at V and 1 base at J, with 11 bases between the two ends. Germline loops: CDR1 ENHRY, CDR2 SYGVKD. As DNA, the CDR3 is TGTGCCTTCCAAGGGGGGAACACCGGGGAGCTGTTTTTT. Translated: CAFQGGNTGELFF.

The rearrangement uses TRBV4-1 and TRBJ2-6; D gene unclear. This CDR3 region has 16 residues. Trimming removed 0 bases from V and 1 base from J, with 7 bases in between. Germline-derived CDR1 and CDR2 are MGHRA and YSYEKL. CDR3 DNA sequence: TGCGCCAGCAGCCAAGAAATGAGTTCTGGGGCCAACGTCCTGACTTTC. Its protein product is CASSQEMSSGANVLTF.

This clone was seen a handful of times. The chain employs TRBV4-2 and TRBJ1-3; D is perhaps TRBD1 (5 bases). V was shortened by 4 bases and J by 0 bases, with 16 bases between the two germline ends. The CDR3 covers 17 residues. The germline gives CDR1 LGHNA, CDR2 YNFKEQ. The CDR3 DNA reads TGTGCCAGCAGCCGTGCGGCAGGGCCGAGCTCTGGAAACACCATATATTTT. Amino acid sequence: CASSRAAGPSSGNTIYF.

V is TRBV29-1 and J is TRBJ1-3; D unresolved. This CDR3 has 14 amino acids. V dropped 3 bases and J dropped 4 bases, with 13 bases sitting between them. Germline V CDR1 and CDR2: SQVTM, ANQGSEA. The CDR3 loop reads CSVDSRGPGNTIYF. The CDR3 region has the DNA TGCAGCGTTGATTCACGAGGTCCAGGAAACACCATATATTTT.

The CDR3 spells CASSLGDFTGELFF. CDR3 nucleotide sequence: TGTGCCAGCAGCTTAGGCGACTTCACCGGGGAGCTGTTTTTT. The chain couples TRBV11-3 to TRBJ2-2; no firm D call. The germline V gene has CDR1 SGHNT and CDR2 YENEEA. The CDR3 has 14 residues. Trimming shortened V by 1 base and J by 4 bases, and 7 bases separated the two germline ends.

J is TRBJ2-5 and V is TRBV5-4; D is unclear. CDR3 length equals 13 residues. The germline gives CDR1 SGHNT, CDR2 YYREEE (reference sequence). The V end lost 4 bases, the J end lost 2 bases, and 9 bases lay between the germline ends. This CDR3 reads CASSPSMQETQYF. The CDR3, as DNA: TGTGCCAGCAGCCCATCCATGCAAGAGACCCAGTACTTC. Looking up the rest from reference TRBV5-4 and TRBJ2-5 gives the full variable domain: ETGVTQSPTHLIKTRGQQVTLRCSSQSGHNTVSWYQQALGQGPQFIFQYYREEENGRGNFPPRFSGLQFPNYSSELNVNALELDDSALYLCASSPSMQETQYFGPGTRLLVL.

The chain uses TRBV6-5 and TRBJ1-1; 8 bases are a match to TRBD1. In germline, CDR1 is MNHEY, CDR2 SVGAGI. With V trimmed by 1 base and J by 1 base, 2 bases remained unmatched. This CDR3 is built from 15 residues. CDR3 coding DNA: TGTGCCAGCAGTTACTTTGGGACAGGGAACACTGAAGCTTTCTTT. Its protein product is CASSYFGTGNTEAFF.

The table lists this clone with a few counts. V gene TRBV5-4 combines with J gene TRBJ2-7; TRBD1 matches 12 bases. Trimming removed 4 bases from V and 2 bases from J; junction bases left unmatched: 4. Per the germline V gene, CDR1 is SGHNT and CDR2 is YYREEE (reference sequence). The CDR3 consists of 15 residues. CDR3 DNA: TGTGCCAGCAGCCTGGGACAGGGGGCAACCTACGAGCAGTACTTC. It yields the protein CASSLGQGATYEQYF. The whole variable domain, remainder taken from reference TRBV5-4 and TRBJ2-7, is ETGVTQSPTHLIKTRGQQVTLRCSSQSGHNTVSWYQQALGQGPQFIFQYYREEENGRGNFPPRFSGLQFPNYSSELNVNALELDDSALYLCASSLGQGATYEQYFGPGTRLTVT.

This chain links TRBV6-1 with TRBJ1-5; D unclear. Between the trimmed V and J ends, which lost 3 bases and 2 bases, there was a span of 14 bases. The CDR3 is 16 residues long. The germline gives CDR1 MNHNS, CDR2 SASEGT. This CDR3 is CASSEVPGDGNQPQHF. In nucleotides, the CDR3 is TGTGCCAGCAGTGAGGTCCCCGGTGATGGCAATCAGCCCCAGCATTTT.

The chain has TRBV6-1 and TRBJ1-1; TRBD1 is a possible D gene (6 bases). Germline V gene data show CDR1 as MNHNS and CDR2 as SASEGT. The V end was cut by 6 bases, the J end by 0 bases, with 11 bases between. The CDR3 runs to 14 residues. CDR3 protein: CASSRGTMNTEAFF. In nucleotides, the CDR3 is TGTGCCAGCAGCAGGGGTACCATGAACACTGAAGCTTTCTTT.

The CDR3 DNA reads as TGCGCCAGCATCCCCGACAGCCTCCCGGATGGCTACACCTTC. It specifies CASIPDSLPDGYTF. This chain uses TRBV10-2 with TRBJ1-2; tentative D call: TRBD1 (5 bases). Germline-derived CDR1 and CDR2 are WSHSY and SAAADI. This CDR3 is 14 amino acids long. The V end was cut by 7 bases, the J end by 6 bases, with 18 bases between.